What follows describes a single T cell receptor (beta chain). Its antigen is undetermined. With 60 Vbeta and 13 Jbeta primers, the PCR was carried out. The method was immunoSEQ multiplex PCR; TCRdb's version includes in-frame clones alone and lacks a portion of them. The sample carries 150,000 to 200,000 clones, more than 60% recorded once. This CDR3 region has 15 residues. Looked up from germline, CDR1 is LNHDA and CDR2 is SQIVND (reference sequence). V was pared by 3 bases and J by 5 bases, with 16 bases between. These data come from a study of cytomegalovirus exposure and HLA in healthy donors. Study findings and constraints: Donors were assumed by presence/absence analyses to have roughly uniform sequencing depth. A later analysis reportedly found fewer N-insertions in an Asian-associated ancestry cluster than the roughly 680-donor mean.

This receptor was obtained from a male donor in good health and CMV-seronegative. J is TRBJ2-5 and V is TRBV19; D possibly corresponds to TRBD1 (6 bases). Source material: PBMCs. In nucleotides, the CDR3 is TGTGCCAGTAGTATCGACAGGACGACTTGGGAGACCCAGTACTTC. Protein: CASSIDRTTWETQYF.